These 13 T cell receptor beta chains were sequenced from one sample in a study of OX40 agonist ivuxolimab in advanced cancers. The protocol was immunoSEQ multiplex PCR, while the TCRdb copy is restricted to in-frame clones and leaves out a portion. The sample gives more than 35,000 clones, approximately 80% of which show up once; about 7% is in the top ten. The sequencing here drew on CD4+ or CD8+ T cells sorted from blood, taken in a trial of the OX40 agonist ivuxolimab. All receptors derive from an adult with an advanced solid tumor such as melanoma, head and neck, liver or kidney cancer.

V usage is TRBV9 and J usage is TRBJ2-1; 9 nucleotides align to TRBD2. The germline V gene has CDR1 SGDLS and CDR2 YYNGEE. V gave up 2 bases and J gave up 5 bases; unmatched junction bases: 5. This CDR3 has 15 residues. Here the CDR3 reads CASSVELAGNNEQFF. CDR3 nucleotide sequence: TGTGCCAGCAGCGTGGAGCTAGCGGGAAACAATGAGCAGTTCTTC.

This clone was recorded a few times. Other nucleotide sequences in the sample specify the same CDR3. The gene calls are TRBV11-2 and TRBJ1-2; tentatively, D is TRBD1 (6 bases). The CDR3 consists of 14 residues. Germline-derived CDR1 and CDR2 are SGHAT and FQNNGV. V was shortened by 6 bases and J by 4 bases, with 15 bases between the two germline ends. In nucleotides, the CDR3 is TGTGCCAGCAGAGTACCGGGACAAGGCTATGGCTACACCTTC. This gives the protein CASRVPGQGYGYTF.

The J gene is TRBJ1-5, the V gene TRBV6-1; D is perhaps TRBD1 (5 bases). V shed 3 bases and J shed 4 bases, with 16 bases lying between them. The V gene's germline CDR1 is MNHNS and CDR2 SASEGT. The CDR3 sequence is 16 residues long. DNA of the CDR3: TGTGCCAGCAGTGAGTTAACAGGCCTCAAAAATCAGCCCCAGCATTTT. It encodes CASSELTGLKNQPQHF.

The gene calls are TRBV5-5 and TRBJ2-7, with D tentatively TRBD2 (6 bases). Germline V gene sequence: CDR1 SGHKS, CDR2 YYEKEE (reference sequence). V was trimmed by 2 bases and J by 2 bases, leaving 17 bases between them. The CDR3 spans 16 residues. The CDR3 loop reads CASSFGRGISAYEQYF. Here the CDR3 DNA reads TGTGCCAGCAGCTTCGGTCGGGGGATATCGGCCTACGAGCAGTACTTC.

This chain uses TRBV9 with TRBJ2-4; 8 bases are shared with TRBD1. The CDR3 extends over 15 amino acids. The germline gives CDR1 SGDLS, CDR2 YYNGEE. Trimming removed 0 bases from V and 5 bases from J; junction bases left unmatched: 4. The CDR3 is CASSVGGTGQNIQYF. The CDR3 coding sequence is TGTGCCAGCAGCGTAGGGGGGACAGGTCAAAACATTCAGTACTTC.

The genes are TRBV18 and TRBJ2-2; 8 bases fit TRBD1. This CDR3 contains 18 residues. V was clipped by 0 bases and J by 2 bases; unmatched bases: 8. Germline V gene sequence: CDR1 KGHSH, CDR2 LQKENI. The CDR3 DNA follows: TGTGCCAGCTCACCACCGAATTCCAGGGGGCTTAACACCGGGGAGCTGTTTTTT. Protein sequence: CASSPPNSRGLNTGELFF.

V usage is TRBV5-1 and J usage is TRBJ1-1, with TRBD1 identical over 8 bases. V gave up 0 bases and J gave up 6 bases; unmatched junction bases: 7. This CDR3 contains 15 residues. Germline V CDR1 and CDR2: SGHRS, YFSETQ. For the CDR3, the DNA is TGCGCCAGCAGCTTGGATGGACAGGGTTTCGCTGAAGCTTTCTTT. Translating it yields CASSLDGQGFAEAFF.

The chain links TRBV2 to TRBJ1-2, with a weak D call TRBD1 (5 bases). This CDR3 contains 14 residues. The germline CDR1 and CDR2 sequences are SNHLY and FYNNEI. V lost 5 bases, J lost 0 bases, and 10 bases lay in between. The CDR3 protein is CASSSQGANYGYTF. CDR3 DNA sequence: TGTGCCAGCAGTTCCCAGGGAGCTAACTATGGCTACACCTTC.

This chain connects TRBV11-3 to TRBJ2-5, with TRBD2 matching over 15 bases. Germline V gene data show CDR1 as SGHNT and CDR2 as YENEEA. With 3 bases clipped from V and 5 bases from J, the junction kept 4 bases outside the gene matches. The CDR3 is 16 residues long. CDR3 in DNA: TGTGCCAGCAGCTTGGGACTAGCGGGAGGCAGGGAGACCCAGTACTTC. It codes for CASSLGLAGGRETQYF.

V is TRBV5-6 and J is TRBJ2-5; 10 bases align to TRBD2. The J call could be wrong; TRBJ2-7 is a better fit for the DNA end. The CDR3 is 14 residues long. In germline, CDR1 is SGHDT, CDR2 YYEEEE. The CDR3 nucleotides are TGTGCCAGCAGCCTGCCGGGACTAGCGTCCGAGCAGTACTTC. Translated: CASSLPGLASEQYF.

V usage is TRBV27 and J usage is TRBJ2-7, with 7 bases fitting TRBD2. The V and J ends lost 1 base and 7 bases, in that order; junction bases with no gene match: 4. The CDR3 totals 13 residues. Germline lookup yields CDR1 MNHEY and CDR2 SMNVEV (reference sequence). This CDR3 reads CASSLLASGEQYF. CDR3 nucleotide sequence: TGTGCCAGCAGTTTATTGGCTAGCGGTGAGCAGTACTTC.

This clone showed up just once. V and J are TRBV27 and TRBJ1-6; the D gene is possibly TRBD1 (6 bases). V shed 6 bases and J shed 3 bases, with 18 bases lying between them. Germline CDR1 reads MNHEY; CDR2 reads SMNVEV (reference sequence). The CDR3 covers 17 residues. CDR3 nucleotide sequence: TGTGCCAGCAGCCCCAGGGGAATGGAGGGCTATAATTCACCCCTCCACTTT. Its protein product is CASSPRGMEGYNSPLHF.

The rearrangement links TRBV12-5 to TRBJ2-1; 9 nucleotides align to TRBD2. From germline, CDR1 is LGHNT and CDR2 FRNRAP. The CDR3 sequence is 15 residues long. V dropped 5 bases and J dropped 7; count of bases not matched to a gene: 9. CDR3 loop: CASGRAGGPRNEQFF. In DNA form, the CDR3 reads TGTGCTAGTGGTCGTGCGGGAGGGCCTAGAAATGAGCAGTTCTTC.